This T cell receptor (beta chain) was found in a study of graft-versus-host responses after intestinal transplantation. Notes on this clone: Its cognate antigen is unknown.

The CDR3 runs to 15 residues. Germline CDR1 reads LNHDA; CDR2 reads SQIVND (reference sequence). J gave up 4 bases and V 4 bases, and 6 bases lay outside the gene matches. Libraries were prepared by immunoSEQ multiplex PCR; TCRdb keeps only in-frame clonotypes and omits some of them. The sample comprises 25,000 to 30,000 clones, more than 75% of which are singletons, and about 0.74% rests with the top ten. The clonotype originates from a human donor who received an intestinal transplant. Here the sequenced sample was unstimulated CD4+ T cells sorted from spleen or lymph node cells, taken before intestinal transplant. The chain employs TRBV19 and TRBJ1-2; 10 nucleotides align to TRBD1. The CDR3 loop is CASSRSGQGSYGYTF. The CDR3 nucleotides are TGTGCCAGTAGTAGGTCGGGACAGGGGAGCTATGGCTACACCTTC.